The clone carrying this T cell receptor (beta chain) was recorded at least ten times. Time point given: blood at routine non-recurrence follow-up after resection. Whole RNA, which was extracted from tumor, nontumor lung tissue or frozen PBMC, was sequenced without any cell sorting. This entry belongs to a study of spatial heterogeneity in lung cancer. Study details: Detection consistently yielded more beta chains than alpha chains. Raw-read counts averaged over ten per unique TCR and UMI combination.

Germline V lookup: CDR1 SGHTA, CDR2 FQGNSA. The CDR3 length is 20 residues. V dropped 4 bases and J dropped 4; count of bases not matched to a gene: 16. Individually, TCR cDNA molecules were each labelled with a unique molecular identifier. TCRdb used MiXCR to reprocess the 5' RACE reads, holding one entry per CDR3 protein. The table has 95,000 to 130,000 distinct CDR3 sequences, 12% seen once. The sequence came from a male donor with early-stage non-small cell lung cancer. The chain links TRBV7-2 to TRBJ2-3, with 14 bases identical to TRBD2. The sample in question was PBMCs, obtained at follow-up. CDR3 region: CASSSRPTSGGGGFADTQYF. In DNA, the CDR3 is TGTGCCAGCAGCTCAAGACCGACTAGCGGGGGGGGCGGTTTTGCAGATACGCAGTATTTT. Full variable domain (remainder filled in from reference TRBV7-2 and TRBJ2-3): GAGVSQSPSNKVTEKGKDVELRCDPISGHTALYWYRQSLGQGLEFLIYFQGNSAPDKSGLPSDRFSAERTGGSVSTLTIQRTQQEDSAVYLCASSSRPTSGGGGFADTQYFGPGTRLTVL.